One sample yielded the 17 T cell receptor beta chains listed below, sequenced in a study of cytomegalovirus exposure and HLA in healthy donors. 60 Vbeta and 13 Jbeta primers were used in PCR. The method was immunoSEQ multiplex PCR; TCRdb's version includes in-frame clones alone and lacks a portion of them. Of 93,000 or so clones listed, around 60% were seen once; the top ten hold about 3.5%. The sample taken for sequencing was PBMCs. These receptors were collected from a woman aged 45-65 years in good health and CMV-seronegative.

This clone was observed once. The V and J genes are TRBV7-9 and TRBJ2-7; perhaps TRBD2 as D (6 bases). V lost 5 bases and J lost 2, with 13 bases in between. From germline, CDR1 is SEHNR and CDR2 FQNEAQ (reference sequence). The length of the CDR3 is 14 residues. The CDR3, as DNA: TGTGCCAGCAGCCGCCCCGGACTACCCTACGAGCAGTACTTC. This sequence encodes CASSRPGLPYEQYF.

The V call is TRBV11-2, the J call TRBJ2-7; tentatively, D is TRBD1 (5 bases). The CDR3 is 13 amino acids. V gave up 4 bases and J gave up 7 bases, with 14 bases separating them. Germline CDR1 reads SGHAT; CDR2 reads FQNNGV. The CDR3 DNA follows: TGTGCCAGCAGCTCACCAGGGTTCTGGGAGCAGTACTTC. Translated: CASSSPGFWEQYF.

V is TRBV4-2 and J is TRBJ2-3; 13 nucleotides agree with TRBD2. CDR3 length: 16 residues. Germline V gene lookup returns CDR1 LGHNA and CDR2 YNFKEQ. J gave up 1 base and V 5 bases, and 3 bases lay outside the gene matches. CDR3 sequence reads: CASSYTSGGGTDTQYF. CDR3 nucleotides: TGTGCCAGCAGCTATACTAGCGGGGGGGGCACAGATACGCAGTATTTT.

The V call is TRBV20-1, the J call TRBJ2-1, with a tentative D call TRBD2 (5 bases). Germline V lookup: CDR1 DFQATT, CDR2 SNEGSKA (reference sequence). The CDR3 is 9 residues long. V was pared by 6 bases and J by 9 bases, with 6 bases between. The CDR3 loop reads CSAGVEQFF. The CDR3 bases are TGCAGTGCCGGGGTTGAGCAGTTCTTC.

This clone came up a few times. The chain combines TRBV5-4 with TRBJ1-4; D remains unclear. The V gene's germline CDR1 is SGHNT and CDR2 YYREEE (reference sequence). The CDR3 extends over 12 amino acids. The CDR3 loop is CAPLWRREKLFF. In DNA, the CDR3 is TGTGCGCCCTTATGGAGGCGGGAAAAACTGTTTTTT. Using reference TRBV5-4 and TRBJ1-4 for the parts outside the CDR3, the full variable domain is ETGVTQSPTHLIKTRGQQVTLRCSSQSGHNTVSWYQQALGQGPQFIFQYYREEENGRGNFPPRFSGLQFPNYSSELNVNALELDDSALYLCAPLWRREKLFFGSGTQLSVL.

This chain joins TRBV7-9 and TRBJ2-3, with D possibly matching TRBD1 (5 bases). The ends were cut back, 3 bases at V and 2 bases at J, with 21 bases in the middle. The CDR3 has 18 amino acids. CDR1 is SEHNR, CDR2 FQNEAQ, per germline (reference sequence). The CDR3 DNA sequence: TGTGCCAGCAGCTTTGATTGGGGCGGTAGGGCCCACACAGATACGCAGTATTTT. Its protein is CASSFDWGGRAHTDTQYF.

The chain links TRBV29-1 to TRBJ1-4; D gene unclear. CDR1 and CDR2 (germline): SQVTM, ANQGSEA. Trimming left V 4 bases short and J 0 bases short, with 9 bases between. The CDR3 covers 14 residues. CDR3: CSVAVRTTNEKLFF. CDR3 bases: TGCAGCGTTGCGGTCCGTACAACTAATGAAAAACTGTTTTTT.

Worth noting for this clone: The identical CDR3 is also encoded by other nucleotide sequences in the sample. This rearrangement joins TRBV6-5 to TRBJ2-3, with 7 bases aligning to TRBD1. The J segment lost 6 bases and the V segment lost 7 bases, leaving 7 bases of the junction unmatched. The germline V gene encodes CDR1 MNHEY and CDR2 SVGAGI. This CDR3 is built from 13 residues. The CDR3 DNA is TGTGCCAGCAACGACAGGGCCACGGATACGCAGTATTTT. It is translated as CASNDRATDTQYF.

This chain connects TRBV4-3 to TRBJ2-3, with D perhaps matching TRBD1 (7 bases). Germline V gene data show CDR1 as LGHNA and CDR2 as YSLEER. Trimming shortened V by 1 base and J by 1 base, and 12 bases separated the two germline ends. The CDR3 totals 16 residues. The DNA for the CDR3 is TGCGCCAGCAGCCAAGGGAGGGGGCTGGGCACAGATACGCAGTATTTT. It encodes CASSQGRGLGTDTQYF.

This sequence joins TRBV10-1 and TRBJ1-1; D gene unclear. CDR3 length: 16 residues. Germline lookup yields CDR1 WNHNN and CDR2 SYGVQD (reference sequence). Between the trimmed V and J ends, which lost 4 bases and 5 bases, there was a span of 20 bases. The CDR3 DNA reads TGCGCCAGCAGTGCAACCCGCAGAATATCGGGGACTGAAGCTTTCTTT. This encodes CASSATRRISGTEAFF.

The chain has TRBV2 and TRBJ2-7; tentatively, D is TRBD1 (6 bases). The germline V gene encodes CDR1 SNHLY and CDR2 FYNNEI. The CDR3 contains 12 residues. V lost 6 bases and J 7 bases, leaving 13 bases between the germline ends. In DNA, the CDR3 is TGTGCCAGCAGCCAGACAGGCCGGGAGCAGTACTTC. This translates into CASSQTGREQYF.

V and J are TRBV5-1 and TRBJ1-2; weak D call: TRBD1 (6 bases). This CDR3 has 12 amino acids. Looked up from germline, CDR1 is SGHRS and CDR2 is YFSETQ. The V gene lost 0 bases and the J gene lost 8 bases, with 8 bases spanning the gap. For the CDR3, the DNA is TGCGCCAGCAGCTTGGACAGGGCAGGCTACACCTTC. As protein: CASSLDRAGYTF.

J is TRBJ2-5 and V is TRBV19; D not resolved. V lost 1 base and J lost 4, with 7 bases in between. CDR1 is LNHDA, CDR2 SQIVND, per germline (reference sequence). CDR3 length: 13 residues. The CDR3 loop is CASSIARGETQYF. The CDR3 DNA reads TGTGCCAGTAGTATAGCGCGTGGAGAGACCCAGTACTTC. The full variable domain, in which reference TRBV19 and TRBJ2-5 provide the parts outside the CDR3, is DGGITQSPKYLFRKEGQNVTLSCEQNLNHDAMYWYRQDPGQGLRLIYYSQIVNDFQKGDIAEGYSVSREKKESFPLTVTSAQKNPTAFYLCASSIARGETQYFGPGTRLLVL.

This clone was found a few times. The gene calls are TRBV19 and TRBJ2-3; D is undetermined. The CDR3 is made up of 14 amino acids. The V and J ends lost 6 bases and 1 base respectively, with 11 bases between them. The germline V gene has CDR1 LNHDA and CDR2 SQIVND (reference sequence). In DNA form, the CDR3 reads TGTGCCAGTAGAACTTCGGGTCGCACAGATACGCAGTATTTT. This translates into CASRTSGRTDTQYF.

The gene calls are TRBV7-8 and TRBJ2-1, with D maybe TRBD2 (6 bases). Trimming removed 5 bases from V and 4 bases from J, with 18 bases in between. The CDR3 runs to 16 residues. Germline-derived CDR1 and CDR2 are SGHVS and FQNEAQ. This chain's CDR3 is CASSLLSGSVYNEQFF. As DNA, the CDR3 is TGTGCCAGCAGCCTCCTTAGCGGTTCCGTATACAATGAGCAGTTCTTC.

CDR3 region: CASTDPAGLETQYF. CDR3 bases: TGTGCCAGCACCGACCCCGCGGGATTGGAGACCCAGTACTTC. The chain uses TRBV6-6 and TRBJ2-5, with D perhaps matching TRBD2 (6 bases). V shed 7 bases and J shed 5 bases, with 17 bases lying between them. The CDR3 has 14 amino acids. Germline CDR1 is MNHNY and CDR2 is SVGAGI (reference sequence).

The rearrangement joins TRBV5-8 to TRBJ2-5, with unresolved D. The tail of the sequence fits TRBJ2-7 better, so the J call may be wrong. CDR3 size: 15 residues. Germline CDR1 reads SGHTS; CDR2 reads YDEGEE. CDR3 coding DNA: TGTGCCAGCAGCTTAACAGATTCTATTCCCTACGAGCAGTACTTC. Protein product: CASSLTDSIPYEQYF.